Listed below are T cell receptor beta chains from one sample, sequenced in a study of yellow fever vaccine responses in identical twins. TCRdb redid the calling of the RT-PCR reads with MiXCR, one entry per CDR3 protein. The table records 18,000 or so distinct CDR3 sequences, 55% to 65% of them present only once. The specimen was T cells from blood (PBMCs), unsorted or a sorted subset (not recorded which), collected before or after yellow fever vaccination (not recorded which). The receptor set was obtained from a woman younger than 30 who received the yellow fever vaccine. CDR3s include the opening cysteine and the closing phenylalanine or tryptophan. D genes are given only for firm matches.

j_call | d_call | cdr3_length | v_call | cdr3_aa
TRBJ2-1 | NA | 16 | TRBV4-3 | CASSQGGFSSYNEQFF
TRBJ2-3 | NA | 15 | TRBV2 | CASSDERGYTDTQYF
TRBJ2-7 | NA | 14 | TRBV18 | CASSPERSSYEQYF
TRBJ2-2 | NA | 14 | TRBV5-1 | CASRGQERIGELFF
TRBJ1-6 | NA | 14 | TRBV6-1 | CASSLDRPNSPLHF
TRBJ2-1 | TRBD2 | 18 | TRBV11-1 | CASSPTSGRGGRDNEQFF
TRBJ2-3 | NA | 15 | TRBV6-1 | CASSDGGSGSDTQYF
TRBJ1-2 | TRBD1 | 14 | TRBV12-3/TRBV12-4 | CASSRTTGARGYTF
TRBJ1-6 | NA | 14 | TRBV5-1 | CASSLGPENSPLHF
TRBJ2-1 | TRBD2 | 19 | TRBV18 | CASSPYLLAGGKGYNEQFF
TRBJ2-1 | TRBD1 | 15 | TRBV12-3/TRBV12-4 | CASSPPGQGTVEQFF
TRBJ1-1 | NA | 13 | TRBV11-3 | CASSLAKNTEAFF
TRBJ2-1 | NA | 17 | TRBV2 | CASSEGRQGWSYNEQFF
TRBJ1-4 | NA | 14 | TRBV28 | CASSPPGDLGKLFF
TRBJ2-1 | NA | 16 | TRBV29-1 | CSVDYSRGTFGGEQFF